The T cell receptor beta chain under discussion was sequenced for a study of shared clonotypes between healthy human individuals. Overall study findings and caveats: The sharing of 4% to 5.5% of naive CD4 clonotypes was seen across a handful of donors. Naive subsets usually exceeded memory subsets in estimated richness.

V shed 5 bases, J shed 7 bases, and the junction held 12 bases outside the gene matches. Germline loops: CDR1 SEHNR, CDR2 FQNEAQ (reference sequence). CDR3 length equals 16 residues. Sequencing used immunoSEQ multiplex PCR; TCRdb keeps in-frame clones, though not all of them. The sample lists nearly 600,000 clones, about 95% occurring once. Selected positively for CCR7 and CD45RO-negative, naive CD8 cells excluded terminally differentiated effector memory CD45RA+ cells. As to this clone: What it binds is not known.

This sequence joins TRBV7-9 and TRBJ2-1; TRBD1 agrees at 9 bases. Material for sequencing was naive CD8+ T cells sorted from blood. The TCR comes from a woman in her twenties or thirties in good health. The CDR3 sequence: CASSPGGQGGNNEQFF. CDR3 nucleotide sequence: TGTGCCAGCAGCCCGGGGGGACAGGGTGGGAATAATGAGCAGTTCTTC.